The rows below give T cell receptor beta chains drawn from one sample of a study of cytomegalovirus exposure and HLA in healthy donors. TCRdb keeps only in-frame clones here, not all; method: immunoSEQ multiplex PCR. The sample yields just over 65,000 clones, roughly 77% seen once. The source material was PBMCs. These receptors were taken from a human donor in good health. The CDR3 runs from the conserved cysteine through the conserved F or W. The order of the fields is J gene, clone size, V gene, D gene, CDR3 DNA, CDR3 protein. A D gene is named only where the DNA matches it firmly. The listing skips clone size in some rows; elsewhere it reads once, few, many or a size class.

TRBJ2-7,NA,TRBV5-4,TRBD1,TGTGCCAGCAGCTTGCAGGGGGCCAACGAGCAGTACTTC,CASSLQGANEQYF
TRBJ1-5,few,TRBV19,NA,TGTGCCAGTACGAAACAGGGCCTTAGCAATCAGCCCCAGCATTTT,CASTKQGLSNQPQHF
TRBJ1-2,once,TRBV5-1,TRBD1,TGCGCCAGCAGCTCAGGACAGGGGAGGCTTGGCTACCCCTTC,CASSSGQGRLGYPF
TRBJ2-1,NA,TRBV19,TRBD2,TGTGCCAGTAGCCCCCCCGCGACTAGCGGGGTGTGGTTACAGTTCTTC,CASSPPATSGVWLQFF
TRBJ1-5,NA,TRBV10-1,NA,TGCGCCAGCAGTGAGGAGGGGGGGCTAGGGAATCAGCCCCAGCATTTT,CASSEEGGLGNQPQHF
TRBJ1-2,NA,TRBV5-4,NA,TGTGCCAGCAGCTTGAAGTCCCGGGGGGCGGACTATGGCTACACCTTC,CASSLKSRGADYGYTF
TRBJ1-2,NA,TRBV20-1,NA,TGCAGTGCCCCCTCCGGCTACACCTTC,CSAPSGYTF
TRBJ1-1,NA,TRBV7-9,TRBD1,TGTGCCAGCAGCTTAAGGGCGGACAGGGAAGCTTTCTTT,CASSLRADREAFF
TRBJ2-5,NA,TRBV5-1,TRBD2,TGCGCCAGCAGCTTCAGCGGGGGAGAGACCCAGTACTTC,CASSFSGGETQYF
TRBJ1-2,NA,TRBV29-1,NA,TGCAGCGTTCTCGGGGGGGTGGAGGAGCCCTATGGCTACACCTTC,CSVLGGVEEPYGYTF
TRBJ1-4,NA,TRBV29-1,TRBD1,TGCACCTACAGGGGGCAAGGTGAAAAACTGTTTTTT,CTYRGQGEKLFF
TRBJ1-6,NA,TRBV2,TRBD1,TGTGCCAGCAGTGAGACGGGACAGGGGTTTGGTTCACCCCTCCACTTT,CASSETGQGFGSPLHF
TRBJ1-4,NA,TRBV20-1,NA,TGCAGTGCCGCCAACAGTGAAAAACTGTTTTTT,CSAANSEKLFF
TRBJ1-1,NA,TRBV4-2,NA,TGTGCCAGCAGCCAAGATCGGAGGGACACTGAAGCTTTCTTT,CASSQDRRDTEAFF
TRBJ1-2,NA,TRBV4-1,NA,TGCGCCACCTCGGACAGCGTCGGCTATGGCTACCCCTTC,CATSDSVGYGYPF
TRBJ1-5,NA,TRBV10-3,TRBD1,TGTGCCATCAGTGAGTCCGGACAGGGTAGCAATCAGCCCCAGCATTTT,CAISESGQGSNQPQHF
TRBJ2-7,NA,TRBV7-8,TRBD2,TGTGCCAGCAGCTTCCAGCGGGGGGGCCTTGACGAGCAGTACTTC,CASSFQRGGLDEQYF
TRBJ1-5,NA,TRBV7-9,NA,TGTTCCAGCAGCTTTAGTTCGCTGCCCCAGCATTTT,CSSSFSSLPQHF
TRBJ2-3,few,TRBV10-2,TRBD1,TGCGCCAGCAGGACGGACAGGGCTAGCACAGATACGCAGTATTTT,CASRTDRASTDTQYF
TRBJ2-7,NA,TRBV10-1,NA,TGCGCCAGCAGTGAGTCGGGCTCATTCTCCTACGAGCAGTACTTC,CASSESGSFSYEQYF
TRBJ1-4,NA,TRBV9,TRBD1,TGTGCCAGCAGCCCGACGACAGGGTCGAATGAAAAACTGTTTTTT,CASSPTTGSNEKLFF
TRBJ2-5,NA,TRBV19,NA,TGTGCCAGTAGTATCAGGGTTCAGGAGACCCAGTACTTC,CASSIRVQETQYF
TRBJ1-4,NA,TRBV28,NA,TGTGCCAGCAGTTTGGCAACAATCCCAGAAAAACTGTTTTTT,CASSLATIPEKLFF
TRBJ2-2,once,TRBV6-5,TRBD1,TGTGCCAGCAGGACAGGGAGCACCGGGGAGCTGTTTTTT,CASRTGSTGELFF
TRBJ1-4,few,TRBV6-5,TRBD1,TGTGCCAGCCGGGACAGGGGGCGCGGGAATGAAAAACTGTTTTTT,CASRDRGRGNEKLFF
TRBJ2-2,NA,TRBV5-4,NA,TGTGCCAGCAGCTTGGATCCGGCCGGGGAGCTGTTTTTT,CASSLDPAGELFF
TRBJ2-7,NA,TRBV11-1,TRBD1,TGTGCCAGCACGTGGACAGGGCTCGACGAGCAGTACTTC,CASTWTGLDEQYF
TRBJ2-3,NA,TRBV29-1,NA,TGCAGCGTTGTAACTCCGGGCACAGATACGCAGTATTTT,CSVVTPGTDTQYF
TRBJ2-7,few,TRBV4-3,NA,TGCGCCAGCAGCCAAGACAGGGGGGCGGTCTACGAGCAGTACTTC,CASSQDRGAVYEQYF
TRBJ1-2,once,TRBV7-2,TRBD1,TGTGCCAGCAGCCAGGGACAGGTTCATGGCTACACCTTC,CASSQGQVHGYTF
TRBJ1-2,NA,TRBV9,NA,TGTGCCAGCAGCGGGACAGCTAACTATGGCTACACCTTC,CASSGTANYGYTF
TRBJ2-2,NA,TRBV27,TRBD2,TGTGCCAGCAGTCACACTAGCGGGGGGGCGACCGGGGAGCTGTTTTTT,CASSHTSGGATGELFF
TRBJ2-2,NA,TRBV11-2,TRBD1,TGTGCCAGCAGCTTAGATAACAGGGGGCCCGCGAACACCGGGGAGCTGTTTTTT,CASSLDNRGPANTGELFF
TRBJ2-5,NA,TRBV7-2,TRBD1,TGTGCCAGCCTCCGGGACAGGGATTGGGGGTGGGAGACCCAGTACTTC,CASLRDRDWGWETQYF
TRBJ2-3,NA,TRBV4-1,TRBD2,TGCGCCAGCAGCCCCTTAGCGGGAGACACAGATACGCAGTATTTT,CASSPLAGDTDTQYF
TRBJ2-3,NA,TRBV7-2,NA,TGTGCCAGCAGCTTAACCAGGGTCGGCACAGATACGCAGTATTTT,CASSLTRVGTDTQYF
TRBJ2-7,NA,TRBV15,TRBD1,TGTGCCACCAGCGGAGGACAGGCCTACGAGCAGTACTTC,CATSGGQAYEQYF
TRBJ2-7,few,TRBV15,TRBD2,TGTGCCACCAGCAGAGGCCCCACCGGGACTATTGGATCTGGGGAGCAGTACTTC,CATSRGPTGTIGSGEQYF
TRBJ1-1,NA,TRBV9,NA,TGTGCCAGCAGCACTACGACAGAATCGACTGAAGCTTTCTTT,CASSTTTESTEAFF
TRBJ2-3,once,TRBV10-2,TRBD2,TGCGCCAGCAGGGGCGGACTAGCGGGGGTATTAACAGATACGCAGTATTTT,CASRGGLAGVLTDTQYF
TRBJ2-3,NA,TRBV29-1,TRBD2,TGCAGCGGCCGCGGGGGGACCACAGATACGCAGTATTTT,CSGRGGTTDTQYF
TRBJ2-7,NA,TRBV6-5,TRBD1,TGTGCCAGCAACCCCCACAGGGGCTCCTACGAGCAGTACTTC,CASNPHRGSYEQYF
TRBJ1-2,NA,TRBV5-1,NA,TGCGCCAGCAGCTTGGACGGGGTTGGCTACACCTTC,CASSLDGVGYTF
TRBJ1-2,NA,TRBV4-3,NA,TGCGCCAGCAGCCAAGAGACAGGACTCTATGGCTACACCTTC,CASSQETGLYGYTF
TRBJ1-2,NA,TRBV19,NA,TGTGCCAGTAGTGGGCAGAACTATGGCTACACCTTC,CASSGQNYGYTF
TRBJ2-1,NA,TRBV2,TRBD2,TGTGCCAGCAGGACGGGGGGAGCGGATGAGCAGTTCTTC,CASRTGGADEQFF
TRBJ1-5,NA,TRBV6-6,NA,TGTGCCAGCAGGACAGCTAATAGCAATCAGCCCCAGCATTTT,CASRTANSNQPQHF
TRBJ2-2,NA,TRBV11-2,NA,TGTGCCAGCAGCTGGGGGCTAGCGGTGAACACCGGGGAGCTGTTTTTT,CASSWGLAVNTGELFF
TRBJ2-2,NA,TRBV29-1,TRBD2,TGCAGCGTTGAGAGGGAGGGCACCGGGGAGCTGTTTTTT,CSVEREGTGELFF
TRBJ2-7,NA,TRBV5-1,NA,TGCGCCAGCAGCCCCCAGACTCGCCTCGAGCAGTACTTC,CASSPQTRLEQYF
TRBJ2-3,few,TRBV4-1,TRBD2,TGCGCCAGCAGTACTAGCGGGGGTTTCACAGATACGCAGTATTTT,CASSTSGGFTDTQYF
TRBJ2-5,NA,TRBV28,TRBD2,TGTGCCAGCAGTTTAGCGGGGGGCAAAGAGACCCAGTACTTC,CASSLAGGKETQYF
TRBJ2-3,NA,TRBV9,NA,TGTGCCAGCAGCGTAGAGGGACATATCACAGATACGCAGTATTTT,CASSVEGHITDTQYF
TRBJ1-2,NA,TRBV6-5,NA,TGTGCCAGCAGTTATATCTCAGGGGAGTATGGCTACACCTTC,CASSYISGEYGYTF
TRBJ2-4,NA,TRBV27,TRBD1,TGTGCCAGCAGTTTAGATCCGGGGACAGGGGGAAACATTCAGTACTTC,CASSLDPGTGGNIQYF
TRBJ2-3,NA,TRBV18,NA,TGTGCCAGCTCACCAGGGCACAGGGTAACAGATACGCAGTATTTT,CASSPGHRVTDTQYF
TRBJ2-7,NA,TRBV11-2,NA,TGTGCCAGCAGCTTCCGGGGGGCCCTCCGGGAGCAGTACTTC,CASSFRGALREQYF
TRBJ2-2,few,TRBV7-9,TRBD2,TGTGCCAGCAGCTTAGACTCGGGAGGATTGAACACCGGGGAGCTGTTTTTT,CASSLDSGGLNTGELFF